This TCR beta chain came from a study of cytomegalovirus exposure and HLA in healthy donors. PCR used 60 Vbeta primers and 13 Jbeta primers. Here immunoSEQ multiplex PCR was the method, and the copy in TCRdb shows in-frame clones only, minus some. This sample has about 150,000 clones; about 80% occur once, and the top ten carry 10% to 15%. On this clone itself: As yet, its antigen is unknown.

Study results and limitations: Reports described diagnosis of cytomegalovirus status by the classifier as highly specific and sensitive. Exclusion applied to some V segments, including TRBV6-2 and TRBV6-3, as they were indistinguishable. In a later analysis, compared with equally common non-associated chains, HLA-associated beta chains were more expanded. Later genetic work tied a missense DCLRE1C variant to beta-chain V and J trimming.

CDR1 is KGHSH and CDR2 is LQKENI in the germline V gene. The CDR3 is 15 amino acids. Losses at the gene ends were 5 bases for V and 7 bases for J; bases not matched to a gene: 6. This TCR derives from a man under 40 in good health and CMV-seropositive. The chain recombines TRBV18 with TRBJ1-6; TRBD1 agrees at 9 bases. Input material: PBMCs. The DNA for the CDR3 is TGTGCCAGCTCATCCCGGACAGGGGAGAATTCACCCCTCCACTTT. Translating it yields CASSSRTGENSPLHF.